This entry describes one TCR beta chain. Its target is unknown. V dropped 7 bases and J dropped 2; count of bases not matched to a gene: 17. The CDR3 is 19 residues long. The germline V gene has CDR1 SGHVS and CDR2 FQNEAQ. The data belong to a study of cytomegalovirus exposure and HLA in healthy donors. Study findings and constraints: Researchers reported in a later analysis that a missense DCLRE1C variant was tied to TCR beta V- and J-gene trimming. It was likely that a cluster of highly shared sequence variants was a sequencing artifact. TCR beta sequences reportedly predicted most subjects' HLA-A and HLA-B alleles accurately.

13 Jbeta primers and 60 Vbeta primers were used for the PCR. Data came from immunoSEQ multiplex PCR; TCRdb stores just in-frame clones and leaves some out. The table records 200,000 to 250,000 clones, roughly 70% of them present only once. The sequenced sample was PBMCs. The clonotype originates from a woman between 25 and 40 years old in good health and CMV-seronegative. This chain uses TRBV7-8 with TRBJ2-2; the match to TRBD2 covers 9 bases. CDR3 nucleotides: TGTGCCAGCACCCGATGGGGTAGCGGGAGTGGGGGCAACACCGGGGAGCTGTTTTTT. Amino acid sequence: CASTRWGSGSGGNTGELFF.